These 2 T cell receptor beta chains came from one sample sequenced in a study of spatial heterogeneity in lung cancer. In TCRdb, the 5' RACE reads were re-called with MiXCR into one record per CDR3 protein. The table includes approximately 92,000 distinct CDR3 sequences, 10% to 15% detected once. Regarding time point: sample taken at primary tumor resection. Without sorting, whole RNA was sequenced from tumor, nontumor lung or frozen PBMC. The specimen comprised PBMCs, sampled at surgery. Receptor source: a male donor with early-stage non-small cell lung cancer.

This clonotype has ten or more counts. The rearrangement uses TRBV29-1 and TRBJ1-1, with 8 bases matching TRBD1. Per the germline V gene, CDR1 is SQVTM and CDR2 is ANQGSEA. The ends lost 5 bases at V and 6 bases at J; junction bases unmatched: 14. The CDR3 sequence is 15 residues long. CDR3 sequence reads: CSVYPRQGIRAEAFF. The DNA for the CDR3 is TGCAGCGTTTACCCTAGACAGGGGATTAGGGCTGAAGCTTTCTTT.

This chain uses TRBV6-2 or TRBV6-3 with TRBJ2-5; D is unresolved. The CDR3 is 14 residues long. V was trimmed by 6 bases and J by 1 base, leaving 12 bases between them. The germline V gene has CDR1 MNHEY and CDR2 SVGEGT. CDR3 sequence (DNA): TGTGCCAGCAGAGTGACACTCCGCCAAGAGACCCAGTACTTC. This sequence encodes CASRVTLRQETQYF.